What follows are 17 T cell receptor beta chains derived from one specimen sequenced in a study of Ad26.COV2.S vaccination and SARS-CoV-2 variants. Measured with immunoSEQ multiplex PCR; TCRdb has only the in-frame clones, and not every one. The table lists about 450,000 clones, nearly 90% of them singletons, with approximately 2.5% in the top ten. This sample's treatment: roughly 18 received Ad26.COV2.S at low or high dose, single or two shots; 5 received placebo; per-sample allocation not given. Samples were taken on day 63 after the first vaccine or placebo injection. Sequencing used peripheral blood, obtained in a trial of Ad26.COV2.S vaccine versus placebo. These TCRs come from a person between 18 and 60 years old who received the Ad26.COV2.S COVID-19 vaccine or a placebo.

In the case of this clone: Other DNA sequences from this sample encode an identical CDR3 as well. The chain recombines TRBV5-1 with TRBJ1-1, with D maybe TRBD1 (6 bases). Germline assignment: CDR1 SGHRS and CDR2 YFSETQ. The CDR3 consists of 15 residues. With 0 bases removed from V and 1 base from J, the gap between germline ends came to 10 bases. The CDR3 region is CASSLGPGQNTEAFF. The CDR3 DNA reads TGCGCCAGCAGCTTGGGTCCGGGACAGAACACTGAAGCTTTCTTT. The full variable domain, its missing parts supplied by reference TRBV5-1 and TRBJ1-1, is KAGVTQTPRYLIKTRGQQVTLSCSPISGHRSVSWYQQTPGQGLQFLFEYFSETQRNKGNFPGRFSGRQFSNSRSEMNVSTLELGDSALYLCASSLGPGQNTEAFFGQGTRLTVV.

On this clone: The sample contains more than one DNA sequence encoding this CDR3. The V call is TRBV5-1, the J call TRBJ1-2, with D maybe TRBD1 (6 bases). This CDR3 has 13 residues. From germline, CDR1 is SGHRS and CDR2 YFSETQ. Trimming stripped 2 bases from V and 3 bases from J, with 8 bases between. The DNA for the CDR3 is TGCGCCAGCAGCTTTGCAGGGGACTATGGCTACACCTTC. It translates to CASSFAGDYGYTF.

The chain's CDR3 is CASSTPRKSGKNTEAFF. Here the CDR3 DNA reads TGTGCCAGCAGCACCCCCCGGAAGTCAGGGAAGAACACTGAAGCTTTCTTT. The J gene is TRBJ1-1, the V gene TRBV21-1; TRBD1 was called by the table and not checked on the DNA. TRBV21-1 is a pseudogene segment. The CDR3 extends over 17 amino acids.

This chain connects TRBV5-1 to TRBJ2-3; D is unresolved. V lost 0 bases and J 0 bases, leaving 11 bases between the germline ends. Germline CDR1 SGHRS, CDR2 YFSETQ. The CDR3 runs 16 residues. The chain's CDR3 is CASSLAISTSTDTQYF. CDR3 nucleotide sequence: TGCGCCAGCAGCTTGGCTATAAGCACTAGCACAGATACGCAGTATTTT.

The chain couples TRBV2 to TRBJ1-4; D gene unclear. Germline assignment: CDR1 SNHLY and CDR2 FYNNEI. The CDR3 totals 15 residues. V was cut by 2 bases and J by 3 bases, with 10 bases left in between. The CDR3 DNA reads as TGTGCCAGCAGTGAATTGCATGGGGCTAATGAAAAACTGTTTTTT. Amino acid sequence: CASSELHGANEKLFF. Combining the CDR3 with reference TRBV2 and TRBJ1-4 gives the whole variable domain EPEVTQTPSHQVTQMGQEVILRCVPISNHLYFYWYRQILGQKVEFLVSFYNNEISEKSEIFDDQFSVERPDGSNFTLKIRSTKLEDSAMYFCASSELHGANEKLFFGSGTQLSVL.

The chain joins TRBV11-2 to TRBJ2-1, with 7 positions matching TRBD2. This CDR3 contains 15 residues. Germline values: CDR1 SGHAT, CDR2 FQNNGV. V was pared by 3 bases and J by 0 bases, with 2 bases of the junction left unmatched. The CDR3 spells CASSFRGSSYNEQFF. In DNA form, the CDR3 reads TGTGCCAGCAGCTTCCGCGGGAGCTCCTACAATGAGCAGTTCTTC.

The chain has TRBV9 and TRBJ2-2; 10 bases are shared with TRBD1. CDR1 and CDR2 from the germline V gene are SGDLS and YYNGEE. The length of the CDR3 is 16 residues. Trimming cost V 3 bases and J 5 bases; bases outside gene matches: 7. The CDR3 nucleotides read TGTGCCAGCAGCGCGATAGGGGACAGGGGAACCGGGGAGCTGTTTTTT. This codes for CASSAIGDRGTGELFF.

The J gene is TRBJ1-6, the V gene TRBV19; 8 bases are a match to TRBD1. The CDR3 length is 15 residues. Germline-derived CDR1 and CDR2 are LNHDA and SQIVND (reference sequence). The ends lost 3 bases at V and 7 bases at J; junction bases unmatched: 5. In DNA form, the CDR3 reads TGTGCCAGTAGTATGGTCACAGGGGGGAATTCACCCCTCCACTTT. As protein: CASSMVTGGNSPLHF.

The V call is TRBV4-2, the J call TRBJ2-5, with D possibly being TRBD2 (5 bases). Germline V gene lookup returns CDR1 LGHNA and CDR2 YNFKEQ. Trimming stripped 0 bases from V and 0 bases from J, with 11 bases between. The CDR3 extends over 16 amino acids. The DNA for the CDR3 is TGTGCCAGCAGCCAAGAAATGGGGAGCTACCAAGAGACCCAGTACTTC. It codes for CASSQEMGSYQETQYF.

This rearrangement joins TRBV9 to TRBJ2-3; D gene ambiguous. The V end was cut by 0 bases, the J end by 5 bases, with 7 bases between. Germline lookup yields CDR1 SGDLS and CDR2 YYNGEE. The CDR3 has 13 amino acids. The CDR3 protein is CASSVVSGDTQYF. The CDR3 DNA follows: TGTGCCAGCAGCGTAGTATCTGGAGATACGCAGTATTTT.

This chain uses TRBV28 with TRBJ1-2; D is undetermined. Germline loops: CDR1 MDHEN, CDR2 SYDVKM. This CDR3 has 13 amino acids. Trimming took off 2 bases at V and 4 bases at J, with 8 bases between the two ends. The CDR3 here is CASSLRHSYGYTF. The CDR3 region has the DNA TGTGCCAGCAGTTTACGGCACTCCTATGGCTACACCTTC.

The chain combines TRBV10-3 with TRBJ1-3, with D perhaps TRBD1 (6 bases). The germline gives CDR1 ENHRY, CDR2 SYGVKD. Between the trimmed V and J ends, which lost 9 bases and 3 bases, there was a span of 12 bases. CDR3 length: 13 residues. The CDR3 region is CAITRGDGNTIYF. The CDR3, as DNA: TGTGCCATAACCAGGGGAGATGGAAACACCATATATTTT.

The gene calls are TRBV28 and TRBJ1-3, with 8 bases that match TRBD1. Germline assignment: CDR1 MDHEN and CDR2 SYDVKM. The trim removed 1 base at V and 3 bases at J, leaving 2 bases unmatched. The CDR3 length is 15 residues. The CDR3 reads CASSLYGTGGNTIYF. The CDR3 nucleotides are TGTGCCAGCAGTTTATATGGGACAGGTGGAAACACCATATATTTT.

The rearrangement uses TRBV5-6 and TRBJ1-2; TRBD1 matches 9 bases. Germline lookup yields CDR1 SGHDT and CDR2 YYEEEE. V lost 5 bases, J lost 5 bases, and 4 bases stayed unmatched. The CDR3 covers 13 residues. The CDR3 protein is CASRGQGWYGYTF. The CDR3, as DNA: TGTGCCAGCAGAGGACAGGGGTGGTATGGCTACACCTTC.

This chain links TRBV7-2 with TRBJ1-5; TRBD1 might be the D (6 bases). Trimming stripped 4 bases from V and 4 bases from J, with 14 bases between. There are 15 residues in the CDR3. From germline, CDR1 is SGHTA and CDR2 FQGNSA. The DNA of the CDR3 is TGTGCCAGCAGCTCCCACAGGGTCGGGAATCAGCCCCAGCATTTT. It codes for CASSSHRVGNQPQHF.

This chain joins TRBV7-2 and TRBJ1-6, with D perhaps TRBD1 (6 bases). CDR1 and CDR2 from the germline V gene are SGHTA and FQGNSA. This CDR3 comprises 17 residues. The V gene lost 5 bases and the J gene lost 1 base, with 15 bases spanning the gap. The CDR3: CASSPRTVLSYNSPLHF. Here the CDR3 DNA reads TGTGCCAGCAGCCCACGGACAGTCCTATCCTATAATTCACCCCTCCACTTT.

The rearrangement joins TRBV29-1 to TRBJ2-7; D may be TRBD1 (6 bases). V was clipped by 7 bases and J by 2 bases, with 12 bases between them. The CDR3 extends over 12 amino acids. Germline values: CDR1 SQVTM, CDR2 ANQGSEA. CDR3 DNA: TGCAGCGGTGTTACAGGGCCCTACGAGCAGTACGTC. Translation gives CSGVTGPYEQYV.